The present T cell receptor (beta chain) was sequenced within a study of blood T cell repertoires in COVID-19. Seattle patients were enrolled while actively infected and followed longitudinally. From germline, CDR1 is MDHEN and CDR2 SYDVKM. The CDR3 runs 13 residues. Trimming removed 6 bases at V and 5 bases at J, with 13 bases between. In the original processing: Estimates of nucleated cell counts were drawn from the amplification of reference gene primers. Data came from immunoSEQ multiplex PCR; TCRdb stores just in-frame clones and leaves some out. For V, J and clone size, that table is used; D and trimming come from the DNA. This table has roughly 190,000 clones, 80% to 90% appearing once.

The TCR was taken from a woman aged 60-75 years with COVID-19, enrolled during active disease. The sample comprised peripheral blood. The J gene is TRBJ1-1, the V gene TRBV28, with D maybe TRBD1 (5 bases). CDR3 protein: CASSMGRWTEAFF. CDR3 DNA sequence: TGTGCCAGCAGCATGGGGCGATGGACTGAAGCTTTCTTT.